Listed here are 7 T cell receptor beta chains from one sample, sequenced in a study of blood T cells in healthy people across ages (dated by TCRdb to about 2015). Libraries were built with 5' RACE. The sequencing machine was an Illumina HiSeq 2500. The second PCR ran for about 6 to 11 cycles and used a J-beta primer mix along with a sample-barcoded 5' primer. TCRdb trimmed the raw reads at Q25, called clones with MiXCR and kept productive beta chains. One record per CDR3 amino acid sequence lists the most common genes and DNA. The sample table shows some 1.4 million distinct CDR3 sequences, and approximately 38% are seen once. Of the sample, under 8% is held by the ten largest clones. Material: blood. These receptors all come from a woman between 18 and 29 years old in good health.

The genes are TRBV29-1 and TRBJ2-5, with D possibly TRBD2 on 5 matching bases. There are 15 residues in the CDR3. Germline loops: CDR1 SQVTM, CDR2 ANQGSEA. Trimming cost V 6 bases and J 0 bases, with 17 bases left between them. The CDR3 region is CSVNFLARYQETQYF. CDR3 nucleotide sequence: TGCAGCGTGAATTTCCTAGCTAGGTACCAAGAGACCCAGTACTTC.

The chain is built from TRBV20-1 and TRBJ2-1, with D possibly being TRBD1 or TRBD2 (5 bases each). Germline values: CDR1 DFQATT, CDR2 SNEGSKA (reference sequence). This CDR3 has 16 amino acids. Between the trimmed V and J ends, which lost 0 bases and 0 bases, there was a span of 12 bases. The CDR3 spells CSARDRGKSSYNEQFF. The CDR3 DNA is TGCAGTGCTAGAGATCGGGGCAAGAGCTCCTACAATGAGCAGTTCTTC.

The chain is built from TRBV5-1 and TRBJ2-1, with TRBD2 matching over 9 bases. Trimming at V came to 0 bases and at J to 10 bases, leaving 5 bases not matched to a gene. Germline loops: CDR1 SGHRS, CDR2 YFSETQ. This CDR3 has 14 amino acids. CDR3 coding DNA: TGCGCCAGCAGCTTGGACCCTAGCGGGAAAGAGCAGTTCTTC. As protein: CASSLDPSGKEQFF. The full variable domain, with the rest looked up from reference TRBV5-1 and TRBJ2-1, is KAGVTQTPRYLIKTRGQQVTLSCSPISGHRSVSWYQQTPGQGLQFLFEYFSETQRNKGNFPGRFSGRQFSNSRSEMNVSTLELGDSALYLCASSLDPSGKEQFFGPGTRLTVL.

The gene calls are TRBV10-3 and TRBJ1-2; perhaps TRBD1 as D (6 bases). This CDR3 region has 12 residues. Germline-derived CDR1 and CDR2 are ENHRY and SYGVKD. V was shortened by 5 bases and J by 12 bases, with 16 bases between the two germline ends. CDR3 residues: CAISSNRDGHTF. DNA of the CDR3: TGTGCCATCAGTTCTAACAGGGACGGCCACACCTTC.

This clonotype was counted a few times. This chain connects TRBV10-3 to TRBJ1-5; 10 bases agree with TRBD1. The CDR3 sequence is 14 residues long. The germline gives CDR1 ENHRY, CDR2 SYGVKD. The V segment lost 5 bases and the J segment 5 bases; nucleotides outside the gene matches: 3. The CDR3: CAISRTGGDQPQHF. The DNA for the CDR3 is TGTGCCATCAGTCGGACAGGGGGGGATCAGCCCCAGCATTTT.

The chain employs TRBV7-2 and TRBJ2-5, with D tentatively TRBD1 (7 bases). Germline loops: CDR1 SGHTA, CDR2 FQGNSA. V lost 1 base and J 11 bases, leaving 20 bases between the germline ends. This CDR3 has 15 amino acids. The DNA for the CDR3 is TGTGCCAGCAGCTTAGTCGGGCAGGGGGGATTTGAGCAGTACTTC. It yields the protein CASSLVGQGGFEQYF.

This chain uses TRBV7-9 with TRBJ2-5; 10 bases align to TRBD2. The junction had 8 bases not matched to a gene; V was cut back by 1 base and J by 0 bases. Germline V CDR1 and CDR2: SEHNR, FQNEAQ (reference sequence). This CDR3 has 18 amino acids. For the CDR3, the DNA is TGTGCCAGCAGCTTAGGAACTGTTCTAGCGGGGGACCAAGAGACCCAGTACTTC. This translates into CASSLGTVLAGDQETQYF.